The 20 T cell receptor beta chains below all came from one sample that was sequenced in a study of vaccination and CD4 T cells after COVID-19. Stated treatment: approximately nine-day PBMC culture with coronavirus spike peptide pools or control peptides (ViraFEST assay). The assay that was used to sequence DNA from cultured CD4+ T cells was the Oncomine TCR Beta short-read assay. TCRdb passed the PCR reads through MiXCR, listing each CDR3 protein once. The sample records under 15,000 distinct CDR3 sequences, under 55% being singletons. These TCRs' antigens remain unknown. This specimen consisted of CD4+ T cells from blood, cultured in vitro, obtained after SARS-CoV-2 vaccination. These receptors were collected from a human donor who had recovered from COVID-19.

There are a few counts of this clonotype. This chain joins TRBV7-6 and TRBJ2-1, with a tentative D call TRBD2 (6 bases). The CDR3 length is 15 residues. Germline V lookup: CDR1 SGHVS, CDR2 FNYEAQ. The ends were cut back, 5 bases at V and 0 bases at J, with 11 bases in the middle. The chain's CDR3 is CASSPGGSSYNEQFF. The DNA of the CDR3 is TGTGCCAGCAGCCCTGGGGGGAGCTCCTACAATGAGCAGTTCTTC.

Only a few counts were recorded for this clonotype. V and J are TRBV7-9 and TRBJ2-5; 9 nucleotides match TRBD1. Germline V CDR1 and CDR2: SEHNR, FQNEAQ (reference sequence). There are 16 residues in the CDR3. V trimming: 3 bases; J trimming: 0 bases; junction bases outside the gene matches: 5. The CDR3 nucleotides are TGTGCCAGCAGCTTTTCGACAGGGGGGTACCAAGAGACCCAGTACTTC. Translating it yields CASSFSTGGYQETQYF.

This chain joins TRBV4-1 and TRBJ1-2; possibly TRBD1 for D (5 bases). The ends were cut back, 4 bases at V and 7 bases at J, with 19 bases in the middle. Germline-derived CDR1 and CDR2 are MGHRA and YSYEKL. There are 15 residues in the CDR3. The CDR3, as DNA: TGCGCCAGCAGCCCGAAAGGGACGGGCAAGGGTGGCTACACCTTC. This translates into CASSPKGTGKGGYTF.

This clonotype was detected a few times. This sequence joins TRBV6-2 or TRBV6-3 and TRBJ2-2, with D possibly matching TRBD2 (5 bases). Between the trimmed V and J ends, which lost 2 bases and 5 bases, there was a span of 9 bases. This CDR3 is 14 amino acids long. The germline CDR1 and CDR2 sequences are MNHEY and SVGEGT. CDR3 nucleotide sequence: TGTGCCAGCAGTTACCAGCGGTTTACCGGGGAGCTGTTTTTT. Translated: CASSYQRFTGELFF.

V usage is TRBV28 and J usage is TRBJ2-7, with D maybe TRBD1 (5 bases). This CDR3 has 12 amino acids. The ends were cut back, 7 bases at V and 4 bases at J, with 11 bases in the middle. The germline V gene encodes CDR1 MDHEN and CDR2 SYDVKM. CDR3 sequence: CASTSQGYEQYF. Written as DNA, the CDR3 is TGTGCCAGCACCTCCCAGGGATACGAGCAGTACTTC.

This chain uses TRBV6-4 with TRBJ2-1, with 9 bases matching TRBD2. The CDR3 spans 16 residues. V dropped 0 bases and J dropped 7; count of bases not matched to a gene: 7. Germline V gene lookup returns CDR1 MRHNA and CDR2 SNTAGT. CDR3 residues: CASSDSGGRASNEQFF. The DNA for the CDR3 is TGTGCCAGCAGTGACTCGGGCGGGAGGGCCTCTAATGAGCAGTTCTTC.

This clonotype was counted only a few times. V is TRBV28 and J is TRBJ1-2; D gene unclear. V was clipped by 3 bases and J by 4 bases, with 9 bases between them. CDR1 and CDR2 from the germline V gene are MDHEN and SYDVKM. The CDR3 is made up of 13 amino acids. The CDR3 sequence: CASSLSASYGYTF. CDR3 DNA: TGTGCCAGCAGTTTGTCGGCCAGCTATGGCTACACCTTC.

The rearrangement uses TRBV5-6 and TRBJ2-7, with a weak D call TRBD1 (5 bases). Germline-derived CDR1 and CDR2 are SGHDT and YYEEEE. This CDR3 spans 15 amino acids. Trimming shortened V by 3 bases and J by 0 bases, and 13 bases separated the two germline ends. CDR3 sequence reads: CASSSKNRFSYEQYF. CDR3 in DNA: TGTGCCAGCAGCTCAAAGAACAGGTTCTCCTACGAGCAGTACTTC.

The V call is TRBV19, the J call TRBJ2-5, with TRBD2 identical over 14 bases. J gave up 5 bases and V 1 base, and 6 bases lay outside the gene matches. CDR3 length: 17 residues. CDR1 LNHDA and CDR2 SQIVND come from the germline V gene (reference sequence). The CDR3 bases are TGTGCCAGTAGTATAGGGGGGACTAGCGGGAGTGGGGAGACCCAGTACTTC. Encoded protein: CASSIGGTSGSGETQYF.

The chain has TRBV19 and TRBJ1-5; 11 nucleotides align to TRBD1. The CDR3 has 18 residues. From germline, CDR1 is LNHDA and CDR2 SQIVND (reference sequence). Trimming removed 1 base from V and 2 bases from J; junction bases left unmatched: 7. The CDR3 loop reads CASSIVRRGQGGNQPQHF. In DNA, the CDR3 is TGTGCCAGTAGTATAGTTAGGAGGGGACAGGGGGGCAATCAGCCCCAGCATTTT. Full variable domain (outside the CDR3, taken from reference TRBV19 and TRBJ1-5): DGGITQSPKYLFRKEGQNVTLSCEQNLNHDAMYWYRQDPGQGLRLIYYSQIVNDFQKGDIAEGYSVSREKKESFPLTVTSAQKNPTAFYLCASSIVRRGQGGNQPQHFGDGTRLSIL.

This clonotype turned up a few times. This chain uses TRBV20-1 with TRBJ2-1; TRBD1 is a possible D gene (5 bases). Trimming shortened V by 6 bases and J by 8 bases, and 14 bases separated the two germline ends. There are 12 residues in the CDR3. Per germline, CDR1 DFQATT and CDR2 SNEGSKA (reference sequence). The CDR3 region is CSARSRVDEQFF. The CDR3 nucleotides read TGCAGTGCCAGATCCAGGGTCGATGAGCAGTTCTTC.

This chain joins TRBV6-1 and TRBJ2-3; D not certain. The V gene's germline CDR1 is MNHNS and CDR2 SASEGT. The CDR3 has 13 residues. Trimming removed 6 bases from V and 0 bases from J, with 7 bases in between. The CDR3 here is CASRAPSTDTQYF. CDR3 DNA: TGTGCCAGCAGGGCGCCAAGCACAGATACGCAGTATTTT.

The rearrangement uses TRBV5-1 and TRBJ2-5, with TRBD1 matching over 8 bases. The CDR3 sequence is 15 residues long. The V and J ends lost 4 bases and 1 base, in that order; junction bases with no gene match: 6. Germline CDR1 reads SGHRS; CDR2 reads YFSETQ. CDR3 DNA sequence: TGCGCCAGCAGCGGACGGGGACAGGTCCAAGAGACCCAGTACTTC. As protein: CASSGRGQVQETQYF.

J is TRBJ2-5 and V is TRBV12-3 or TRBV12-4; 11 positions match TRBD2. V lost 3 bases to trimming and J lost 7 bases; unmatched junction nucleotides: 10. This CDR3 contains 16 residues. CDR3 residues: CASSFSSGRFTRTQYF. In nucleotides, the CDR3 is TGTGCCAGCAGTTTTTCTAGCGGGAGGTTTACCAGGACCCAGTACTTC.

This chain joins TRBV10-3 and TRBJ1-5, with D uncertain. Looked up from germline, CDR1 is ENHRY and CDR2 is SYGVKD. Trimming took 7 bases from V and 0 from J, leaving 10 bases between them. The CDR3 loop spans 14 amino acids. CDR3 region: CAITNEYSNQPQHF. The CDR3 coding sequence is TGTGCCATCACAAACGAATATAGCAATCAGCCCCAGCATTTT.

The V gene is TRBV10-3, the J gene TRBJ2-7, with 8 bases lining up with TRBD2. Per germline, CDR1 ENHRY and CDR2 SYGVKD. The trim removed 4 bases at V and 4 bases at J, leaving 6 bases unmatched. This CDR3 comprises 14 residues. The CDR3 loop is CAISGGGRGYEQYF. The CDR3, as DNA: TGTGCCATCAGTGGCGGGGGGCGCGGTTACGAGCAGTACTTC.

In its sample, this clonotype was seen a few times. The chain recombines TRBV7-8 with TRBJ2-3, with TRBD1 identical over 7 bases. CDR3 length equals 15 residues. V was pared by 0 bases and J by 6 bases, with 6 bases of the junction left unmatched. Germline CDR1 SGHVS, CDR2 FQNEAQ. CDR3: CASSLAGGRGDTQYF. The DNA of the CDR3 is TGTGCCAGCAGCTTAGCGGGTGGCAGGGGGGATACGCAGTATTTT.

The chain couples TRBV7-9 to TRBJ1-4; D might be TRBD1 (5 bases). The CDR3 has 14 residues. The germline V gene has CDR1 SEHNR and CDR2 FQNEAQ (reference sequence). V lost 1 base to trimming and J lost 8 bases, with 11 bases between them. The CDR3, as DNA: TGTGCCAGCAGCTTAGAGGGGATCAACGAAAAACTGTTTTTT. Protein: CASSLEGINEKLFF. Full variable domain (outside the CDR3, taken from reference TRBV7-9 and TRBJ1-4): DTGVSQNPRHKITKRGQNVTFRCDPISEHNRLYWYRQTLGQGPEFLTYFQNEAQLEKSRLLSDRFSAERPKGSFSTLEIQRTEQGDSAMYLCASSLEGINEKLFFGSGTQLSVL.

Only a few counts were recorded for this clonotype. The genes are TRBV12-3 or TRBV12-4 and TRBJ1-2; tentatively, D is TRBD1 (6 bases). CDR3 length: 14 amino acids. V was shortened by 6 bases and J by 4 bases, with 15 bases between the two germline ends. CDR3 DNA sequence: TGTGCCAGCAGCCACGGACAGCTAATCTATGGCTACACCTTC. This encodes CASSHGQLIYGYTF.

V and J are TRBV7-3 and TRBJ2-3; 10 positions agree with TRBD1. CDR1 is SGHTA and CDR2 is FQGTGA in the germline V gene. J lost 3 bases, V lost 4 bases, and 4 bases had no gene match. The CDR3 is 15 amino acids. In DNA form, the CDR3 reads TGTGCCAGCAGCTCGACAGGGGGCGGAACAGATACGCAGTATTTT. Protein sequence: CASSSTGGGTDTQYF.